Listed here is a single TCR beta chain. Its antigen is unknown. Focal radiation plus CTLA-4 blockade with ipilimumab was given to patients with chemo-refractory metastatic non-small-cell lung cancer. The CDR3 length is 20 residues. Germline V gene sequence: CDR1 MRHNA, CDR2 SNTAGT. With 1 base clipped from V and 8 bases from J, the junction kept 20 bases outside the gene matches. Clones were read by immunoSEQ multiplex PCR, and TCRdb kept only the in-frame ones, dropping some. Of fewer than 40,000 clones detected, about 70% appear once; the ten largest clones hold roughly 4.3%. These data originate in a study of radiotherapy plus CTLA-4 blockade in lung cancer. Study-wide results and caveats: Radiotherapy with ipilimumab was followed by blood expansion of tumor-derived clones.

The sample consisted of peripheral blood, taken from a patient treated with radiotherapy plus ipilimumab. This rearrangement joins TRBV6-4 to TRBJ2-1; the match to TRBD2 covers 10 bases. This receptor was identified in a human donor with non-small cell lung cancer whose response to radiotherapy plus ipilimumab could not be evaluated. The CDR3 bases are TGTGCCAGCAGTGACTTATACGCCAGGGGGGAGCGGGAGGGCCCCCATGAGCAGTTCTTC. Translation gives CASSDLYARGEREGPHEQFF.